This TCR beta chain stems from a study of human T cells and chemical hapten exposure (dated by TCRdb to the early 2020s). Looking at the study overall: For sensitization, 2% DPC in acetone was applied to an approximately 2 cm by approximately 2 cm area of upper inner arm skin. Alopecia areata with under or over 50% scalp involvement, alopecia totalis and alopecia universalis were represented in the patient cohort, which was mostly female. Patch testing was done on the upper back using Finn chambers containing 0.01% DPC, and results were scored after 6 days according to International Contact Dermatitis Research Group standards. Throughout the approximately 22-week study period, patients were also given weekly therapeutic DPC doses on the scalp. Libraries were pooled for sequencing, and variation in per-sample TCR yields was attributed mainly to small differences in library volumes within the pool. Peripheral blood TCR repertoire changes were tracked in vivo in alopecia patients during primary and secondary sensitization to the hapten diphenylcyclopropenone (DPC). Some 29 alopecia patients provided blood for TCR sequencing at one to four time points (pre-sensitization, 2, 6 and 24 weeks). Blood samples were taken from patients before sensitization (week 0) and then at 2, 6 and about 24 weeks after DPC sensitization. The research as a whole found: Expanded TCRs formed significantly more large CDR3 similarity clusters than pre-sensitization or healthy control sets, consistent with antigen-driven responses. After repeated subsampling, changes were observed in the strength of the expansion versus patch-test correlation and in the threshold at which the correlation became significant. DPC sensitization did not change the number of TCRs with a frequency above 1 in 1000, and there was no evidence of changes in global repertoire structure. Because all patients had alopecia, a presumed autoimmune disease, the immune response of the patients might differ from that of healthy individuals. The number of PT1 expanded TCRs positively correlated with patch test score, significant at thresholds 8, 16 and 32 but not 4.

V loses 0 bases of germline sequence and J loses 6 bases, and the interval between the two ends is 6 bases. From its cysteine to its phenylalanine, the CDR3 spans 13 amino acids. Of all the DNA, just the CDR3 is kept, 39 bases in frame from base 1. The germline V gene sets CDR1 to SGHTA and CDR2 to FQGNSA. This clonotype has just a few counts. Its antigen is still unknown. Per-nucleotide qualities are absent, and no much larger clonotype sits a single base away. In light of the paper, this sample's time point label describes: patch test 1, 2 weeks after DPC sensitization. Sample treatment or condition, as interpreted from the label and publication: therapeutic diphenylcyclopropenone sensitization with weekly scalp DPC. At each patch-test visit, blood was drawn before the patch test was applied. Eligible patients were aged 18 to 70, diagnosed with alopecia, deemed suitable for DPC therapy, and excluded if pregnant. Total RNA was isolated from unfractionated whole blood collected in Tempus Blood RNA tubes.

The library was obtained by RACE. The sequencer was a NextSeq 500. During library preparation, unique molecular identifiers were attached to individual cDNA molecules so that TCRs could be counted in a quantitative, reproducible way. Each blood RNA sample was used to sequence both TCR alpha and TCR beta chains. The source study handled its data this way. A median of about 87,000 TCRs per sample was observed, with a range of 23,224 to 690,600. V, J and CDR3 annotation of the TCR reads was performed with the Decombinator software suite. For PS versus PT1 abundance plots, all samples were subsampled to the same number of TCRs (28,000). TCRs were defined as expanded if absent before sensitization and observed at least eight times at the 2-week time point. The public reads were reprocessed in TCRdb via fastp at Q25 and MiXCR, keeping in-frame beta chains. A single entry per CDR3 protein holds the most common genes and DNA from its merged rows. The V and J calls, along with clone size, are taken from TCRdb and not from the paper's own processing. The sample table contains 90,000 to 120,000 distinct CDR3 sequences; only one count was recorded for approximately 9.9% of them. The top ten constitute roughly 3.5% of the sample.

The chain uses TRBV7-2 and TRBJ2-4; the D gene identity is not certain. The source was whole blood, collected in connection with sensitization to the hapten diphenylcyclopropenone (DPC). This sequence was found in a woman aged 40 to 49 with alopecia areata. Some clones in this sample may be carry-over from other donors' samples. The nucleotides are TGTGCCAGCAGCTTAGCCCCTTTAAACATTCAGTACTTC. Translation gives CASSLAPLNIQYF.